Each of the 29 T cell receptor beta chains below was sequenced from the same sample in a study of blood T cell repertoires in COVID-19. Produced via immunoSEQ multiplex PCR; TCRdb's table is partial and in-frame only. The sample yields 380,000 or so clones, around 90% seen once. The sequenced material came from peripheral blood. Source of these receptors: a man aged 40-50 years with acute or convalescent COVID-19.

The chain's CDR3 is CASSHSQLGKETQYF. CDR3 in DNA: TGTGCCAGCAGCCACTCACAACTAGGTAAAGAGACCCAGTACTTC. The V call is TRBV3-1 (or the pseudogene TRBV3-2), the J call TRBJ2-5; perhaps TRBD2 as D (5 bases). Trimming cost V 3 bases and J 3 bases, with 14 bases left between them. The CDR3 totals 15 residues. Germline V gene sequence: CDR1 LGHDT, CDR2 YNNKEL (reference sequence).

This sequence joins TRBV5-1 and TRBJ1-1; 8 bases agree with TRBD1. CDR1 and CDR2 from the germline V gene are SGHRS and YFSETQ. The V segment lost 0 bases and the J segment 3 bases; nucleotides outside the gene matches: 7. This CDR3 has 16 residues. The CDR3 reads CASSLDSTRGHTEAFF. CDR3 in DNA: TGCGCCAGCAGCTTGGATTCTACCAGGGGGCACACTGAAGCTTTCTTT. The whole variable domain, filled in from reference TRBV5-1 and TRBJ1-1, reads KAGVTQTPRYLIKTRGQQVTLSCSPISGHRSVSWYQQTPGQGLQFLFEYFSETQRNKGNFPGRFSGRQFSNSRSEMNVSTLELGDSALYLCASSLDSTRGHTEAFFGQGTRLTVV.

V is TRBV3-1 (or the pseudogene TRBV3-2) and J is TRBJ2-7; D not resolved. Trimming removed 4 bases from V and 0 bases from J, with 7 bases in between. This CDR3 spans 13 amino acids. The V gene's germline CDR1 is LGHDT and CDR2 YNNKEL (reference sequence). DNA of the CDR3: TGTGCCAGCAGCCGAACAACCTCCTACGAGCAGTACTTC. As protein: CASSRTTSYEQYF.

CDR3 DNA sequence: TGTGCCAGCAGTTTCCTAGTAAACTATGGCTACACCTTC. Translation gives CASSFLVNYGYTF. This chain uses TRBV28 with TRBJ1-2; no clear D. Germline V gene sequence: CDR1 MDHEN, CDR2 SYDVKM. There are 13 residues in the CDR3. Trimming left V 3 bases short and J 2 bases short, with 7 bases between.

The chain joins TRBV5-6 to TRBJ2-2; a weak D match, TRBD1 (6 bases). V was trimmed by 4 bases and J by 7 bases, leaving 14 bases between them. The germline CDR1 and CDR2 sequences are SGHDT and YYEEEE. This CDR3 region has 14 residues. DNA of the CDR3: TGTGCCAGCAGCGTAGACAGGAGCAACGGGGAGCTGTTTTTT. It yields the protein CASSVDRSNGELFF.

The CDR3 DNA is TGTGCCAGCAGCCGGGACAGCTATAATTCACCCCTCCACTTT. As protein: CASSRDSYNSPLHF. The chain combines TRBV5-4 with TRBJ1-6; TRBD1 agrees at 7 bases. The length of the CDR3 is 14 residues. The junction had 1 base not matched to a gene; V was cut back by 4 bases and J by 3 bases. Germline CDR1 SGHNT, CDR2 YYREEE (reference sequence).

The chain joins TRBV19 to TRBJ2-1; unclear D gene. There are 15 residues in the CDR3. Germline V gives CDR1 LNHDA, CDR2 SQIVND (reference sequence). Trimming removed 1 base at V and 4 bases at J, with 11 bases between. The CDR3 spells CASSIVAGTYNEQFF. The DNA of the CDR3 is TGTGCCAGTAGTATAGTAGCTGGAACATACAATGAGCAGTTCTTC.

Here the CDR3 DNA reads TGTGCCAGCAGGTCGCTTTACGGGGGACTGAATCAGCCCCAGCATTTT. It encodes CASRSLYGGLNQPQHF. The chain uses TRBV27 and TRBJ1-5, with D perhaps TRBD1 (5 bases). V shed 6 bases and J shed 4 bases, with 19 bases lying between them. Germline assignment: CDR1 MNHEY and CDR2 SMNVEV (reference sequence). The CDR3 is 16 residues long.

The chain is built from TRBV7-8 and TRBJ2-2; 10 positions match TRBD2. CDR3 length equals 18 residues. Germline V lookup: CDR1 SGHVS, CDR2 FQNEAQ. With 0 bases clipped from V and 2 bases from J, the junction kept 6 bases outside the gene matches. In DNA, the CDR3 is TGTGCCAGCAGCTTAGCGGTAGCGGGGGGCCTCAACACCGGGGAGCTGTTTTTT. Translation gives CASSLAVAGGLNTGELFF. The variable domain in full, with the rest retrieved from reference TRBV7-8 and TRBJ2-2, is GAGVSQSPRYKVAKRGQDVALRCDPISGHVSLFWYQQALGQGPEFLTYFQNEAQLDKSGLPSDRFFAERPEGSVSTLKIQRTQQEDSAVYLCASSLAVAGGLNTGELFFGEGSRLTVL.

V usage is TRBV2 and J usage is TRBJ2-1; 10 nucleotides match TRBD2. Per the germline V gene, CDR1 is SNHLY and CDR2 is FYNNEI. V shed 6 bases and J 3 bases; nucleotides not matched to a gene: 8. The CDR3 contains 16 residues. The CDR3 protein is CASSTTTSGDYNEQFF. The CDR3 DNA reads TGTGCCAGCAGCACCACAACTAGCGGGGACTACAATGAGCAGTTCTTC.

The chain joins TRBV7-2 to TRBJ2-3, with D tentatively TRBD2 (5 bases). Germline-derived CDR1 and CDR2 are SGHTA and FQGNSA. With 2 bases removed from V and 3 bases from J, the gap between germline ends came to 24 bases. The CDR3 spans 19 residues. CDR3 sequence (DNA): TGTGCCAGCAGCTTAATATCCGGTCCGGGTCGAAGACTAACAGATACGCAGTATTTT. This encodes CASSLISGPGRRLTDTQYF.

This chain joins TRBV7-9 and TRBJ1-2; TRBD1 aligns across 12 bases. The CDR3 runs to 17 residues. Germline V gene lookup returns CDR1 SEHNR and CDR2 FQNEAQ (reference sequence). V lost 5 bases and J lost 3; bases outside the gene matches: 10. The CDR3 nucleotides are TGTGCCAGCAGCCCTCTTTCCGGGACAGGGGGCGACTATGGCTACACCTTC. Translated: CASSPLSGTGGDYGYTF.

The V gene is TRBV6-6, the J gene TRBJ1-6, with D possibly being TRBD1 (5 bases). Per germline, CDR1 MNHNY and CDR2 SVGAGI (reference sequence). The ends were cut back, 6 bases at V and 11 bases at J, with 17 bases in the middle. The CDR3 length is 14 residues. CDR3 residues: CASSGGVSYAPLHF. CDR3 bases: TGTGCCAGCAGCGGAGGGGTGTCTTATGCACCCCTCCACTTT.

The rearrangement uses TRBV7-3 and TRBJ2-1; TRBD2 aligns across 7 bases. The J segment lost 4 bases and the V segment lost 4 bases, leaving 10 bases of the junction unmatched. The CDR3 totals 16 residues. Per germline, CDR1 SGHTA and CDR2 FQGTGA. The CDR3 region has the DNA TGTGCCAGCAGCTCCAGACGGGGGGAAGCATACAATGAGCAGTTCTTC. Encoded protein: CASSSRRGEAYNEQFF.

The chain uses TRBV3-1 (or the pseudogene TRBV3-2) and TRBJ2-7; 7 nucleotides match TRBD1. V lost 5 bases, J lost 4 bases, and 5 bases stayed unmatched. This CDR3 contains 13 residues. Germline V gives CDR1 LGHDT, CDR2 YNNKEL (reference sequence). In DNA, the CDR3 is TGTGCCAGCAGCTCAACGGACAGGTACGAGCAGTACTTC. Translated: CASSSTDRYEQYF.

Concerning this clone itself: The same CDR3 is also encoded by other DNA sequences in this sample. The CDR3 is CASSQTNNRDGGGGYTF. The CDR3 DNA follows: TGCGCCAGCAGCCAAACAAACAACAGGGACGGGGGGGGTGGCTACACCTTC. The chain uses TRBV4-3 and TRBJ1-2; TRBD1 might be the D (6 bases). The CDR3 loop spans 17 amino acids. Per germline, CDR1 LGHNA and CDR2 YSLEER. The V and J ends lost 2 bases and 7 bases respectively, with 23 bases between them.

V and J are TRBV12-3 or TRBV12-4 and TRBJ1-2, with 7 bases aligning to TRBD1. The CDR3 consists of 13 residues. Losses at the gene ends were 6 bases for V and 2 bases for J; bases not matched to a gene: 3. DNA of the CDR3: TGTGCCAGCAGCCGGACAGGAAACTATGGCTACACCTTC. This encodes CASSRTGNYGYTF.

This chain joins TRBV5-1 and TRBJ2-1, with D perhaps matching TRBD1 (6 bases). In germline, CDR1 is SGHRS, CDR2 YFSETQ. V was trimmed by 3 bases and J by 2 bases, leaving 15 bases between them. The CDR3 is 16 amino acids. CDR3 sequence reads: CASSSYRAAAYNEQFF. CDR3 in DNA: TGCGCCAGCAGCTCTTACAGGGCGGCTGCCTACAATGAGCAGTTCTTC.

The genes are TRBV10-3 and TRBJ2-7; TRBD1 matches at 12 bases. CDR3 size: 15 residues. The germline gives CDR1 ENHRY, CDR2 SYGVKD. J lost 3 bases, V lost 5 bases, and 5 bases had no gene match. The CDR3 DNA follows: TGTGCCATCAGTCCGGGACAGGGGGCTCTCTACGAGCAGTACTTC. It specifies CAISPGQGALYEQYF.

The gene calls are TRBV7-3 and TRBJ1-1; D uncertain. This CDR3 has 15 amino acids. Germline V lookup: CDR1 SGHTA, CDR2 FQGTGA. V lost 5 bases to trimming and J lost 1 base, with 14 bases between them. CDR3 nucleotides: TGTGCCAGCAGCGAGAAAGAGGGCGGGAACACTGAAGCTTTCTTT. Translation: CASSEKEGGNTEAFF.

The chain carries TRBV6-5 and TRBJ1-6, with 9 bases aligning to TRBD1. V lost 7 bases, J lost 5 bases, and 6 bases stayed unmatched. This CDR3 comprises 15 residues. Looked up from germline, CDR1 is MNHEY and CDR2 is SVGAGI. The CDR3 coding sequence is TGTGCCAGCACTCCCGGGACAGGGAATAATTCACCCCTCCACTTT. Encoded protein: CASTPGTGNNSPLHF.

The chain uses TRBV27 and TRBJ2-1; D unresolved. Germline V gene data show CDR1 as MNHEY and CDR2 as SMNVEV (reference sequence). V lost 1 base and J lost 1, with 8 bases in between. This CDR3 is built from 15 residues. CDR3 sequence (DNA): TGTGCCAGCAGTTTATTCACGGTGTCCTACAATGAGCAGTTCTTC. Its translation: CASSLFTVSYNEQFF.

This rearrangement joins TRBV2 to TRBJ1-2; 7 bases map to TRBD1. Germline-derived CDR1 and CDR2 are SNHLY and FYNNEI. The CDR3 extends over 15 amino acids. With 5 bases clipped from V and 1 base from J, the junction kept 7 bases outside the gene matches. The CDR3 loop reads CASSSGTDYNYGYTF. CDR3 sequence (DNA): TGTGCCAGCAGTTCCGGGACAGATTATAACTATGGCTACACCTTC.

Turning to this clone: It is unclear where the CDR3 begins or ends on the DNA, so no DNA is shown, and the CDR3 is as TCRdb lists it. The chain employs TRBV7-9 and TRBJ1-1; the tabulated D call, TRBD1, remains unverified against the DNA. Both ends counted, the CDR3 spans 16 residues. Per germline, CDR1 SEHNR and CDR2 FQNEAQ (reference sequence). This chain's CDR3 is CASSSTILAQNTEAFF.

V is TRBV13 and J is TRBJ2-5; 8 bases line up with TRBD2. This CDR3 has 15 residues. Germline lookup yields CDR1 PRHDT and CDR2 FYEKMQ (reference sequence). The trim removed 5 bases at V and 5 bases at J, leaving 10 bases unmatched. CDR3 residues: CASSPGGGSRETQYF. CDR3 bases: TGTGCCAGCAGCCCCGGGGGGGGCTCCCGGGAGACCCAGTACTTC.

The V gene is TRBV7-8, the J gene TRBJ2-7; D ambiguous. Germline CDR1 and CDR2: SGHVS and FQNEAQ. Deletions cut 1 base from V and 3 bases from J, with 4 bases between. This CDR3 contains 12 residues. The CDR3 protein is CASSLDFYEQYF. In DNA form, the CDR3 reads TGTGCCAGCAGCTTAGACTTCTACGAGCAGTACTTC.

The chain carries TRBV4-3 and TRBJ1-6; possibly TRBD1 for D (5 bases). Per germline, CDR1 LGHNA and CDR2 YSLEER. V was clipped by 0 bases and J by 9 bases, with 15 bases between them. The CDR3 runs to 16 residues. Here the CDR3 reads CASSQDIPGSSSPLHF. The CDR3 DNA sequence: TGCGCCAGCAGCCAAGACATCCCAGGGTCTAGTTCACCCCTCCACTTT.

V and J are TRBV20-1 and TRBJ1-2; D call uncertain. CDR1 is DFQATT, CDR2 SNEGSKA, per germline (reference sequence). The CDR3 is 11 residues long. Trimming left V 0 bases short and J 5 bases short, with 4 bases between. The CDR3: CSARDLYGYTF. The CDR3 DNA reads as TGCAGTGCTAGAGACCTGTATGGCTACACCTTC.

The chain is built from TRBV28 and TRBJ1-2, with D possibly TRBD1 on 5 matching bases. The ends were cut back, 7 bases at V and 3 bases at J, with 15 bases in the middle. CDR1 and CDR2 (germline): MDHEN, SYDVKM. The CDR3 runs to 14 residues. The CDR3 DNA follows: TGTGCCAGCAAACCCCCGGGGGGGTACTATGGCTACACCTTC. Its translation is CASKPPGGYYGYTF.